The 9 T cell receptor beta chains in this list originate from one sample, sequenced in a study of shared clonotypes between healthy human individuals. Sequenced by immunoSEQ multiplex PCR; TCRdb stores in-frame clones only, minus some. The sample comprises roughly 410,000 clones, roughly 96% of which are singletons, and about 0.32% rests with the top ten. Sequencing input: memory CD8+ T cells sorted from blood. The subset denotes: CD45RO+ cells pooled with CCR7-negative TemRA cells. The receptors were sampled from a man under 40 in good health.

The rearrangement joins TRBV6-6 to TRBJ1-3; TRBD1 might be the D (5 bases). Trimming took off 7 bases at V and 2 bases at J, with 12 bases between the two ends. The germline gives CDR1 MNHNY, CDR2 SVGAGI (reference sequence). There are 14 residues in the CDR3. DNA of the CDR3: TGTGCCAGCACTCCCGGGGGGGCTGGAAACACCATATATTTT. This encodes CASTPGGAGNTIYF.

This clone was recorded once. The chain employs TRBV14 and TRBJ2-7; D ambiguous. Germline CDR1 reads SGHDN; CDR2 reads FVKESK. The ends were cut back, 5 bases at V and 0 bases at J, with 5 bases in the middle. The CDR3 is made up of 12 amino acids. The DNA of the CDR3 is TGTGCCAGCAGCTTGTACTCCTACGAGCAGTACTTC. Residues: CASSLYSYEQYF. The full variable domain, its missing parts supplied by reference TRBV14 and TRBJ2-7, is EAGVTQFPSHSVIEKGQTVTLRCDPISGHDNLYWYRRVMGKEIKFLLHFVKESKQDESGMPNNRFLAERTGGTYSTLKVQPAELEDSGVYFCASSLYSYEQYFGPGTRLTVT.

The CDR3 loop is CASSLGLQGTSTDTQYF. For the CDR3, the DNA is TGTGCCAGCAGTTTAGGGTTACAGGGGACTAGCACAGATACGCAGTATTTT. The V and J genes are TRBV28 and TRBJ2-3, with D perhaps matching TRBD1 (7 bases). The CDR3 sequence is 17 residues long. Trimming left V 2 bases short and J 0 bases short, with 15 bases between. The V gene's germline CDR1 is MDHEN and CDR2 SYDVKM. The whole variable domain, remainder taken from reference TRBV28 and TRBJ2-3, is DVKVTQSSRYLVKRTGEKVFLECVQDMDHENMFWYRQDPGLGLRLIYFSYDVKMKEKGDIPEGYSVSREKKERFSLILESASTNQTSMYLCASSLGLQGTSTDTQYFGPGTRLTVL.

This clone was found once. V gene TRBV5-4 combines with J gene TRBJ2-1; weak D call: TRBD2 (6 bases). Germline V gene lookup returns CDR1 SGHNT and CDR2 YYREEE (reference sequence). V shed 3 bases and J shed 6 bases, with 19 bases lying between them. The CDR3 covers 16 residues. CDR3 protein: CASSSNYRDSLNEQFF. The CDR3 region has the DNA TGTGCCAGCAGCTCGAACTACCGGGACTCCCTCAATGAGCAGTTCTTC.

This clone was seen once. The V and J genes are TRBV5-1 and TRBJ2-1; tentatively, D is TRBD1 or TRBD2 (5 bases each). The CDR3 is 15 residues long. Germline V gene sequence: CDR1 SGHRS, CDR2 YFSETQ. The V end was cut by 1 base, the J end by 6 bases, with 14 bases between. In nucleotides, the CDR3 is TGCGCCAGCAGCTTGTACGGGACCCCGCCCAATGAGCAGTTCTTC. It translates to CASSLYGTPPNEQFF.

The gene calls are TRBV6-6 and TRBJ2-2; D gene ambiguous. The ends were cut back, 1 base at V and 4 bases at J, with 4 bases in the middle. CDR3 length: 13 amino acids. In germline, CDR1 is MNHNY, CDR2 SVGAGI (reference sequence). The CDR3 DNA sequence: TGTGCCAGCAGTTACTTTTTCACCGGGGAGCTGTTTTTT. This translates into CASSYFFTGELFF.

This chain's CDR3 is CASTRPPMNTEAFF. The CDR3 DNA follows: TGTGCCAGCACTCGGCCCCCTATGAACACTGAAGCTTTCTTT. This rearrangement joins TRBV7-2 to TRBJ1-1; D unclear. Germline CDR1 reads SGHTA; CDR2 reads FQGNSA. The CDR3 sequence is 14 residues long. V lost 7 bases, J lost 0 bases, and 12 bases lay in between.

V and J are TRBV28 and TRBJ2-3; D might be TRBD2 (5 bases). Per germline, CDR1 MDHEN and CDR2 SYDVKM. Trimming pared 3 bases from V and 1 base from J, leaving 8 bases between. The CDR3 sequence is 14 residues long. CDR3 DNA: TGTGCCAGCAGTTTTTTTAGCGGCACAGATACGCAGTATTTT. Its translation: CASSFFSGTDTQYF. Together with reference TRBV28 and TRBJ2-3, the CDR3 gives the full variable domain: DVKVTQSSRYLVKRTGEKVFLECVQDMDHENMFWYRQDPGLGLRLIYFSYDVKMKEKGDIPEGYSVSREKKERFSLILESASTNQTSMYLCASSFFSGTDTQYFGPGTRLTVL.

This chain joins TRBV6-4 and TRBJ1-5, with D perhaps TRBD1 (5 bases). The V end was cut by 7 bases, the J end by 6 bases, with 16 bases between. Germline-derived CDR1 and CDR2 are MRHNA and SNTAGT. CDR3 length equals 14 residues. The CDR3 DNA follows: TGTGCCAGCACCTGGGCCCCTGGGGGTCAGCCCCAGCATTTT. Amino acids: CASTWAPGGQPQHF.